This T cell receptor beta chain was retrieved from a study of CD8 T cells in ankylosing spondylitis. Study observations and caveats: Earlier reports found some motif variants in synovial fluid and blood in reactive arthritis.

This CDR3 has 16 amino acids. V gave up 0 bases and J gave up 2 bases; unmatched junction bases: 5. To note about this clonotype: What it binds is unknown.

TCRdb re-analysed the 5' RACE reads in MiXCR, keeping a single row per CDR3 protein. This repertoire shows nearly 250,000 distinct CDR3 sequences, roughly a third found once; its top ten account for 4% to 5.5%. The chain recombines TRBV12-3 or TRBV12-4 with TRBJ2-3; TRBD2 matches 7 bases. The receptor was isolated from a male donor with ankylosing spondylitis or in good health (not recorded which). The sequencing input was blood, either unsorted or a sorted T cell fraction (not recorded which). CDR3 sequence: CASSLARGTTTDTQYF. The CDR3, as DNA: TGTGCCAGCAGTTTAGCGCGCGGGACTACCACAGATACGCAGTATTTT.